A single sample is the source of the 15 T cell receptor beta chains below, sequenced in a study of long-term antiretroviral therapy in people with HIV. Survey-level resolution applied to immunoSEQ assay v3.0. Only in-frame clones appear in the TCRdb table, and some are missing; sequencing was by immunoSEQ multiplex PCR. The table includes about 20,000 clones, 90% to 95% detected once. Specimen: unsorted PBMCs, collected 4.4 years after starting antiretroviral therapy. The receptors originated from a woman in her fifties or sixties with HIV.

The V gene is TRBV5-1, the J gene TRBJ2-7; 7 bases align to TRBD1. Germline trimming cut 0 bases from V and 3 bases from J; bases unmatched to any gene: 3. Looked up from germline, CDR1 is SGHRS and CDR2 is YFSETQ. This CDR3 region has 14 residues. The CDR3 here is CASSLETGYYEQYF. CDR3 nucleotide sequence: TGCGCCAGCAGCTTGGAGACAGGGTACTACGAGCAGTACTTC.

This clone was counted once. The V call is TRBV9, the J call TRBJ1-1; D is unclear. This CDR3 comprises 13 residues. Germline CDR1 reads SGDLS; CDR2 reads YYNGEE. Trimming pared 0 bases from V and 12 bases from J, leaving 15 bases between. The CDR3 sequence is CASSVGSGMQTFF. DNA of the CDR3: TGTGCCAGCAGCGTAGGGTCGGGGATGCAAACTTTCTTT. Combining the CDR3 with reference TRBV9 and TRBJ1-1 gives the whole variable domain DSGVTQTPKHLITATGQRVTLRCSPRSGDLSVYWYQQSLDQGLQFLIQYYNGEERAKGNILERFSAQQFPDLHSELNLSSLELGDSALYFCASSVGSGMQTFFGQGTRLTVV.

V and J are TRBV16 and TRBJ1-1, with 7 bases lining up with TRBD1. The V and J ends lost 3 bases and 1 base, in that order; junction bases with no gene match: 5. The CDR3 is 15 residues long. Looked up from germline, CDR1 is KGHSY and CDR2 is FQNENV. The CDR3, as DNA: TGTGCCAGCAGCCAGTACAGGGGCCCGAACACTGAAGCTTTCTTT. This gives the protein CASSQYRGPNTEAFF.

The CDR3, as DNA: TGTGCCAGCAGTGAAGCTCGCCGGGCCTCGCTGGCGGATACGCAGTATTTT. It specifies CASSEARRASLADTQYF. The V call is TRBV6-1, the J call TRBJ2-3; no firm D call. This CDR3 region has 17 residues. V shed 0 bases and J shed 6 bases, with 19 bases lying between them. Looked up from germline, CDR1 is MNHNS and CDR2 is SASEGT.

This clone appeared once. This chain connects TRBV30 to TRBJ2-6; D might be TRBD1 (5 bases). The CDR3 totals 16 residues. V shed 0 bases and J shed 0 bases, with 9 bases lying between them. CDR1 GTSNPN and CDR2 SVGIG come from the germline V gene (reference sequence). The CDR3 protein is CAWSVDSFSGANVLTF. The DNA for the CDR3 is TGTGCCTGGAGTGTTGACAGCTTCTCTGGGGCCAACGTCCTGACTTTC. The whole variable domain, filled in from reference TRBV30 and TRBJ2-6, reads SQTIHQWPATLVQPVGSPLSLECTVEGTSNPNLYWYRQAAGRGLQLLFYSVGIGQISSEVPQNLSASRPQDRQFILSSKKLLLSDSGFYLCAWSVDSFSGANVLTFGAGSRLTVL.

CDR3 sequence (DNA): TGCGCCAGCAGCCCGGGACAGGGGAACTACAATGAGCAGTTCTTC. Residues: CASSPGQGNYNEQFF. The chain links TRBV5-1 to TRBJ2-1, with TRBD1 identical over 10 bases. Germline loops: CDR1 SGHRS, CDR2 YFSETQ. Trimming at V came to 4 bases and at J to 3 bases, leaving 4 bases not matched to a gene. This CDR3 spans 15 amino acids.

The chain links TRBV9 to TRBJ2-7; TRBD2 agrees at 7 bases. Germline lookup yields CDR1 SGDLS and CDR2 YYNGEE. With 4 bases clipped from V and 6 bases from J, the junction kept 10 bases outside the gene matches. This CDR3 has 14 residues. The CDR3 spells CASSTRDYTLEQYF. CDR3 bases: TGTGCCAGCAGCACTCGGGACTACACGCTCGAGCAGTACTTC.

The gene calls are TRBV7-9 and TRBJ1-4; TRBD1 matches 9 bases. The germline gives CDR1 SEHNR, CDR2 FQNEAQ (reference sequence). CDR3 length equals 15 residues. Trimming at V came to 3 bases and at J to 7 bases, leaving 6 bases not matched to a gene. The CDR3: CASSFTLQGAEKLFF. The CDR3 coding sequence is TGTGCCAGCAGCTTCACCCTACAGGGGGCTGAAAAACTGTTTTTT.

The V call is TRBV10-3, the J call TRBJ1-6, with D maybe TRBD1 (6 bases). Germline-derived CDR1 and CDR2 are ENHRY and SYGVKD. Trimming stripped 7 bases from V and 6 bases from J, with 10 bases between. The CDR3 length is 13 residues. For the CDR3, the DNA is TGTGCCATCACGGGAGGGGGTAATTCACCCCTCCACTTT. Its protein product is CAITGGGNSPLHF.

The chain employs TRBV7-3 and TRBJ2-2; D assignment may be TRBD1 or TRBD2 (6 bases each). The CDR3 sequence is 16 residues long. CDR1 is SGHTA, CDR2 FQGTGA, per germline. V was shortened by 4 bases and J by 4 bases, with 16 bases between the two germline ends. In nucleotides, the CDR3 is TGTGCCAGCAGCTCCCAATGGGGGGCCGGCACCGGGGAGCTGTTTTTT. Encoded protein: CASSSQWGAGTGELFF.

V and J are TRBV6-1 and TRBJ2-5; D call uncertain. CDR3 length: 14 amino acids. Trimming left V 0 bases short and J 5 bases short, with 10 bases between. Germline V gives CDR1 MNHNS, CDR2 SASEGT. The CDR3 nucleotides are TGTGCCAGCAGTGAAGCCCCTAGTGTGGAGACCCAGTACTTC. Its protein is CASSEAPSVETQYF.

The chain links TRBV12-5 to TRBJ1-2, with unresolved D. The V end lost 0 bases, the J end lost 3 bases, and 8 bases lay between the germline ends. The CDR3 spans 14 residues. Germline V CDR1 and CDR2: LGHNT, FRNRAP. The CDR3 is CASGLVRWDYGYTF. CDR3 sequence (DNA): TGTGCTAGTGGTTTGGTACGCTGGGACTATGGCTACACCTTC.

The CDR3 loop is CASSLGTRGTEAFF. CDR3 in DNA: TGTGCCAGCAGCTTGGGGACGCGTGGCACTGAAGCTTTCTTT. The gene calls are TRBV5-4 and TRBJ1-1; D is unresolved. The V and J ends lost 0 bases and 4 bases respectively, with 10 bases between them. CDR3 length: 14 amino acids. CDR1 SGHNT and CDR2 YYREEE come from the germline V gene (reference sequence).

The chain employs TRBV6-1 and TRBJ2-7; D possibly uses TRBD1 or TRBD2 (6 bases each). Trimming left V 4 bases short and J 6 bases short, with 13 bases between. Germline loops: CDR1 MNHNS, CDR2 SASEGT. There are 13 residues in the CDR3. CDR3 protein: CASSAPQGGEQYF. In DNA, the CDR3 is TGTGCCAGCAGTGCGCCACAGGGAGGCGAGCAGTACTTC.

This clone has just one count. The V and J genes are TRBV4-2 and TRBJ2-3, with TRBD2 matching over 14 bases. V was clipped by 3 bases and J by 5 bases; unmatched bases: 19. This CDR3 comprises 21 residues. Germline CDR1 is LGHNA and CDR2 is YNFKEQ. CDR3 bases: TGTGCCAGCAGCCAGACAAGGGCGGGACTAGCGGGGGCCCGCCGGAGAGATACGCAGTATTTT. The encoded protein is CASSQTRAGLAGARRRDTQYF.